Sequencing of this TCR beta chain was carried out in a study of OX40 agonist ivuxolimab in advanced cancers. About the study: At 65% to 85% male, the cohort had a mean age of roughly 60 years, ranging from roughly 20 to 79. Whole-study results and caveats: Expanded clones belonging to CD8+ T cells outnumbered, on average, those of CD4+.

TCRdb's copy holds only in-frame clones and misses some; the assay was immunoSEQ multiplex PCR. The profile shows tens of thousands of clones, roughly 86% of them singletons. CDR3 length equals 16 residues. Trimming left V 0 bases short and J 0 bases short, with 10 bases between. Germline values: CDR1 SGDLS, CDR2 YYNGEE. Blood got drawn at baseline, again on cycle 4 day 1, and then on cycle 7 day 1. This clone has only a few counts. Its target is not known. The receptor's source is an adult with an advanced solid tumor such as melanoma, head and neck, liver or kidney cancer. Material: CD4+ or CD8+ T cells sorted from blood, obtained in a trial of the OX40 agonist ivuxolimab. The chain has TRBV9 and TRBJ1-5; D is uncertain. The CDR3 is CASSVGADHSNQPQHF. For the CDR3, the DNA is TGTGCCAGCAGCGTAGGAGCGGACCATAGCAATCAGCCCCAGCATTTT.